The 28 T cell receptor beta chains below all came from one sample that was sequenced in a study of graft-versus-host responses after intestinal transplantation. The antigens of these receptors remain unknown. Measured with immunoSEQ multiplex PCR; TCRdb has only the in-frame clones, and not every one. Of 85,000 to 90,000 clones listed, under 85% are singletons. Source: unstimulated CD8+ T cells sorted from spleen or lymph node cells, taken before intestinal transplant. These receptors were taken from a human donor who received an intestinal transplant.

This clone was observed a handful of times. Other DNA sequences within the sample encode an identical CDR3. The genes are TRBV5-1 and TRBJ1-1, with no clear D. The CDR3 contains 16 residues. Germline CDR1 and CDR2: SGHRS and YFSETQ. Trimming removed 0 bases at V and 4 bases at J, with 16 bases between. The CDR3 reads CASSLGRHSRITEAFF. The CDR3 region has the DNA TGCGCCAGCAGCTTGGGCAGGCACTCTCGTATCACTGAAGCTTTCTTT.

The genes are TRBV5-4 and TRBJ1-2; D possibly corresponds to TRBD1 (5 bases). The ends were cut back, 1 base at V and 2 bases at J, with 6 bases in the middle. Germline CDR1 SGHNT, CDR2 YYREEE (reference sequence). This CDR3 spans 13 amino acids. This CDR3 is CASSLSGNYGYTF. The CDR3 coding sequence is TGTGCCAGCAGCTTGTCAGGGAACTATGGCTACACCTTC.

The chain is built from TRBV18 and TRBJ2-5; possible D gene TRBD2, 7 bases. Trimming left V 6 bases short and J 3 bases short, with 20 bases between. Germline V gene lookup returns CDR1 KGHSH and CDR2 LQKENI. CDR3 length equals 16 residues. Here the CDR3 DNA reads TGTGCCAGCTCCCCCAAGGGGGGGGGACATAAAGAGACCCAGTACTTC. Encoded protein: CASSPKGGGHKETQYF.

V usage is TRBV6-6 and J usage is TRBJ2-7; D remains unclear. This CDR3 is built from 14 residues. The V end lost 1 base, the J end lost 2 bases, and 9 bases lay between the germline ends. CDR1 and CDR2 (germline): MNHNY, SVGAGI (reference sequence). In DNA form, the CDR3 reads TGTGCCAGCAGTTACTATTCTGGAACCTACGAGCAGTACTTC. Translated: CASSYYSGTYEQYF.

The genes are TRBV11-3 and TRBJ2-3, with 9 bases that match TRBD2. V gave up 0 bases and J gave up 3 bases; unmatched junction bases: 10. This CDR3 comprises 18 residues. CDR1 is SGHNT and CDR2 is YENEEA in the germline V gene. DNA for the CDR3: TGTGCCAGCAGCTTAGAAGATCGGGGGCTAGCGGGGACAGATACGCAGTATTTT. Its translation is CASSLEDRGLAGTDTQYF.

V usage is TRBV6-1 and J usage is TRBJ1-2, with TRBD1 matching over 7 bases. The V segment lost 1 base and the J segment 6 bases; nucleotides outside the gene matches: 2. The CDR3 is 13 amino acids. Germline CDR1 reads MNHNS; CDR2 reads SASEGT. In nucleotides, the CDR3 is TGTGCCAGCAGTGAAGGACAGGGCAATGGCTACACCTTC. Encoded protein: CASSEGQGNGYTF.

CDR3 amino acids: CASSERLAGGADTQYF. The CDR3 DNA reads as TGTGCCAGCAGTGAACGACTAGCGGGAGGGGCAGATACGCAGTATTTT. The chain is built from TRBV6-4 and TRBJ2-3; 14 bases line up with TRBD2. V was pared by 3 bases and J by 4 bases, with 3 bases of the junction left unmatched. Germline-derived CDR1 and CDR2 are MRHNA and SNTAGT. This CDR3 has 16 amino acids.

V and J are TRBV10-3 and TRBJ2-7; no reliable D call. With 0 bases removed from V and 3 bases from J, the gap between germline ends came to 9 bases. This CDR3 contains 14 residues. Germline loops: CDR1 ENHRY, CDR2 SYGVKD. CDR3 region: CAISESNSYYEQYF. The CDR3 DNA follows: TGTGCCATCAGTGAGTCGAACAGTTACTACGAGCAGTACTTC.

The genes are TRBV5-6 and TRBJ2-1, with D maybe TRBD2 (5 bases). CDR1 is SGHDT, CDR2 YYEEEE, per germline. V was clipped by 1 base and J by 9 bases, with 8 bases between them. The CDR3 is 12 amino acids. The CDR3 here is CASSLLAGEQFF. CDR3 DNA sequence: TGTGCCAGCAGCTTGTTGGCGGGTGAGCAGTTCTTC.

V and J are TRBV27 and TRBJ2-1; tentatively, D is TRBD2 (6 bases). V lost 0 bases, J lost 4 bases, and 13 bases lay in between. The CDR3 is 16 amino acids. In germline, CDR1 is MNHEY, CDR2 SMNVEV (reference sequence). For the CDR3, the DNA is TGTGCCAGCAGTTTATCGGGAGGTCTAGAGTACAATGAGCAGTTCTTC. It codes for CASSLSGGLEYNEQFF.

The V call is TRBV4-2, the J call TRBJ2-2; tentative D call: TRBD2 (5 bases). V lost 0 bases, J lost 7 bases, and 9 bases lay in between. The CDR3 extends over 14 amino acids. Per the germline V gene, CDR1 is LGHNA and CDR2 is YNFKEQ. CDR3 amino acids: CASSQDYRGGELFF. For the CDR3, the DNA is TGTGCCAGCAGCCAAGATTACCGGGGCGGGGAGCTGTTTTTT.

The chain combines TRBV9 with TRBJ2-5; weak D call: TRBD1 (6 bases). The germline V and J ends were trimmed by 0 bases and 2 bases, with 11 bases remaining between them. This CDR3 region has 15 residues. Germline-derived CDR1 and CDR2 are SGDLS and YYNGEE. The CDR3 protein is CASSVGQGLQETQYF. CDR3 nucleotides: TGTGCCAGCAGCGTAGGGCAGGGGTTGCAAGAGACCCAGTACTTC.

The genes are TRBV5-6 and TRBJ2-3; D is unresolved. V lost 2 bases to trimming and J lost 2 bases, with 6 bases between them. Germline assignment: CDR1 SGHDT and CDR2 YYEEEE. The CDR3 contains 13 residues. Written as DNA, the CDR3 is TGTGCCAGCAGCTTCGGCTACACAGATACGCAGTATTTT. Translated: CASSFGYTDTQYF.

The chain carries TRBV7-2 and TRBJ2-5; 10 bases are shared with TRBD2. Unmatched junction bases numbered 6, after V lost 3 bases and J lost 2 bases. Germline CDR1 SGHTA, CDR2 FQGNSA. The CDR3 totals 16 residues. CDR3 DNA: TGTGCCAGCAGCTTCCTAGCGGGAGAGGGTCAAGAGACCCAGTACTTC. Residues: CASSFLAGEGQETQYF.

About this clone itself: A far larger clone is only one base removed, so a read error is likely. The chain has TRBV2 and TRBJ1-6; tentative D call: TRBD1 (5 bases). CDR1 and CDR2 from the germline V gene are SNHLY and FYNNEI. The CDR3 runs 15 residues. V shed 6 bases and J shed 3 bases, with 12 bases lying between them. CDR3 DNA: TGTGCCAGCAGCCATCAGGGATTCTATAATTCACCCCTCCACTTT. Translating it yields CASSHQGFYNSPLHF. The full variable domain, its missing parts supplied by reference TRBV2 and TRBJ1-6, is EPEVTQTPSHQVTQMGQEVILRCVPISNHLYFYWYRQILGQKVEFLVSFYNNEISEKSEIFDDQFSVERPDGSNFTLKIRSTKLEDSAMYFCASSHQGFYNSPLHFGNGTRLTVT.

V gene TRBV5-1 combines with J gene TRBJ2-5; 7 positions match TRBD2. This CDR3 has 14 residues. V dropped 2 bases and J dropped 2; count of bases not matched to a gene: 3. Germline CDR1 is SGHRS and CDR2 is YFSETQ. In DNA form, the CDR3 reads TGCGCCAGCAGCTTTTCTAGCGGTCAAGAGACCCAGTACTTC. Protein sequence: CASSFSSGQETQYF.

V usage is TRBV4-1 and J usage is TRBJ2-7; D might be TRBD1 (7 bases). This CDR3 is built from 15 residues. The germline V and J ends were trimmed by 4 bases and 3 bases, with 16 bases remaining between them. Germline V gives CDR1 MGHRA, CDR2 YSYEKL. CDR3 DNA: TGCGCCAGCAGCCTCCCCGGAGGGGGCATCTACGAGCAGTACTTC. Encoded protein: CASSLPGGGIYEQYF.

This clone came up a few times. The V gene is TRBV28, the J gene TRBJ2-3, with TRBD1 identical over 7 bases. The CDR3 is 14 amino acids. Germline V gene lookup returns CDR1 MDHEN and CDR2 SYDVKM. After removal of 2 bases from V and 10 bases from J, the junction contained 9 bases not matched to a gene. CDR3 loop: CASSLDSSGQAQYF. For the CDR3, the DNA is TGTGCCAGCAGTTTAGACTCTTCCGGACAGGCGCAGTATTTT.

This chain uses TRBV4-1 with TRBJ1-2, with D unclear. CDR3 size: 15 residues. The V and J ends lost 3 bases and 5 bases respectively, with 16 bases between them. Germline V gene lookup returns CDR1 MGHRA and CDR2 YSYEKL. The CDR3 sequence: CASSQRAGNHYGYTF. In DNA form, the CDR3 reads TGCGCCAGCAGCCAGAGAGCAGGAAATCATTATGGCTACACCTTC.

The chain joins TRBV14 to TRBJ2-1; the D gene could be TRBD1 or TRBD2 (5 bases each). Germline CDR1 SGHDN, CDR2 FVKESK. The CDR3 consists of 13 residues. V lost 2 bases to trimming and J lost 6 bases, with 8 bases between them. CDR3 coding DNA: TGTGCCAGCAGCCAATTCGGGGCCAATGAGCAGTTCTTC. It codes for CASSQFGANEQFF.

This clone was recorded a few times. The DNA for the CDR3 is TGTGCCATCAGTGACAAGAGGGGCACTGGAAACACCATATATTTT. It encodes CAISDKRGTGNTIYF. The chain joins TRBV10-3 to TRBJ1-3; TRBD1 might be the D (5 bases). Between the trimmed V and J ends, which lost 3 bases and 2 bases, there was a span of 11 bases. Germline V gene lookup returns CDR1 ENHRY and CDR2 SYGVKD. CDR3 length equals 15 residues.

This chain's CDR3 is CASSSFMYQPQHF. CDR3 sequence (DNA): TGTGCCAGCAGTTCCTTTATGTATCAGCCCCAGCATTTT. The chain recombines TRBV27 with TRBJ1-5; no definite D call. V was shortened by 4 bases and J by 5 bases, with 9 bases between the two germline ends. CDR3 length: 13 amino acids. Germline assignment: CDR1 MNHEY and CDR2 SMNVEV (reference sequence).

The DNA of the CDR3 is TGCGCCAGCAGCCAAGGTGCTAGCGGCCAAGAGACCCAGTACTTC. Its protein product is CASSQGASGQETQYF. The chain couples TRBV4-1 to TRBJ2-5; the match to TRBD2 covers 7 bases. The V gene end was trimmed by 1 base and the J gene end by 1 base; junction bases not matched to a gene: 3. This CDR3 region has 15 residues. CDR1 is MGHRA and CDR2 is YSYEKL in the germline V gene.

The rearrangement uses TRBV6-5 and TRBJ2-3; 9 nucleotides match TRBD1. Trimming removed 5 bases from V and 4 bases from J; junction bases left unmatched: 7. The CDR3 length is 15 residues. CDR1 is MNHEY and CDR2 is SVGAGI in the germline V gene. CDR3 sequence: CASSPTGGVADTQYF. The DNA for the CDR3 is TGTGCCAGCAGTCCAACAGGGGGCGTCGCAGATACGCAGTATTTT.

In its sample, this clone was seen once. The chain carries TRBV6-5 and TRBJ2-7; D is undetermined. The V gene's germline CDR1 is MNHEY and CDR2 SVGAGI. Trimming removed 2 bases at V and 4 bases at J, with 9 bases between. This CDR3 has 13 amino acids. This CDR3 reads CASSYDETYEQYF. The CDR3 bases are TGTGCCAGCAGTTACGATGAGACATACGAGCAGTACTTC.

The chain employs TRBV13 and TRBJ2-2; 10 positions match TRBD1. The CDR3 has 14 residues. The V gene's germline CDR1 is PRHDT and CDR2 FYEKMQ (reference sequence). J lost 5 bases, V lost 5 bases, and 2 bases had no gene match. As DNA, the CDR3 is TGTGCCAGCAGCGAGGGACAGGGGACCGGGGAGCTGTTTTTT. Its translation is CASSEGQGTGELFF.

The chain recombines TRBV6-5 with TRBJ2-1; D is unclear. Trimming removed 5 bases at V and 8 bases at J, with 16 bases between. The germline V gene has CDR1 MNHEY and CDR2 SVGAGI. This CDR3 has 14 residues. CDR3 in DNA: TGTGCCAGCAGTCAAGGGTCCTTAGGCTATGAGCAGTTCTTC. It translates to CASSQGSLGYEQFF.

The rearrangement uses TRBV30 and TRBJ2-5, with 7 bases matching TRBD2. The CDR3 contains 13 residues. V lost 2 bases and J lost 4; bases outside the gene matches: 4. Germline V gene lookup returns CDR1 GTSNPN and CDR2 SVGIG (reference sequence). CDR3 in amino acids: CAWSWSGGETQYF. The CDR3 nucleotides are TGTGCCTGGAGTTGGTCGGGAGGAGAGACCCAGTACTTC. Together with reference TRBV30 and TRBJ2-5, the CDR3 gives the full variable domain: SQTIHQWPATLVQPVGSPLSLECTVEGTSNPNLYWYRQAAGRGLQLLFYSVGIGQISSEVPQNLSASRPQDRQFILSSKKLLLSDSGFYLCAWSWSGGETQYFGPGTRLLVL.